The 23 T cell receptor beta chains below come from one sample, sequenced in a study of blood T cell repertoires in COVID-19. Some clones are missing from TCRdb's copy, which holds only in-frame ones; the method was immunoSEQ multiplex PCR. Among about 110,000 clones listed, about 80% were seen once. Sequences were obtained from peripheral blood. The receptors were gathered from a woman in her 70s with acute or convalescent COVID-19.

The CDR3 region is CAHSQAGTEAFF. Written as DNA, the CDR3 is TGTGCCCATTCGCAGGCAGGCACTGAAGCTTTCTTT. The chain couples TRBV30 to TRBJ1-1; D uncertain. Germline CDR1 GTSNPN, CDR2 SVGIG (reference sequence). CDR3 length: 12 residues. Deletions cut 8 bases from V and 4 bases from J, with 14 bases between. Full variable domain (remainder filled in from reference TRBV30 and TRBJ1-1): SQTIHQWPATLVQPVGSPLSLECTVEGTSNPNLYWYRQAAGRGLQLLFYSVGIGQISSEVPQNLSASRPQDRQFILSSKKLLLSDSGFYLCAHSQAGTEAFFGQGTRLTVV.

The CDR3 reads CASSPRTGGVTGQRNQPQHF. The DNA for the CDR3 is TGTGCCAGTAGTCCACGGACAGGGGGCGTTACCGGACAACGCAATCAGCCCCAGCATTTT. This rearrangement joins TRBV19 to TRBJ1-5, with 11 bases aligning to TRBD1. Germline trimming cut 5 bases from V and 2 bases from J; bases unmatched to any gene: 17. Germline V CDR1 and CDR2: LNHDA, SQIVND (reference sequence). CDR3 length: 20 amino acids.

This chain connects TRBV24-1 to TRBJ2-5; 9 nucleotides line up with TRBD1. CDR3 length equals 14 residues. Trimming cost V 4 bases and J 5 bases; bases outside gene matches: 4. Germline V gives CDR1 KGHDR, CDR2 SFDVKD. The CDR3 DNA reads as TGTGCCACCAGTGAGACAGGGGGAGGGGAGACCCAGTACTTC. It is translated as CATSETGGGETQYF.

The chain is built from TRBV18 and TRBJ1-4; D gene uncertain. V lost 3 bases and J 8 bases, leaving 10 bases between the germline ends. Germline loops: CDR1 KGHSH, CDR2 LQKENI. CDR3 size: 13 residues. As DNA, the CDR3 is TGTGCCAGCTCACCCCTTACTTGGGAAAAACTGTTTTTT. Residues: CASSPLTWEKLFF.

The chain combines TRBV7-9 with TRBJ1-4, with 8 bases matching TRBD1. Trimming removed 5 bases from V and 7 bases from J; junction bases left unmatched: 9. The V gene's germline CDR1 is SEHNR and CDR2 FQNEAQ (reference sequence). The CDR3 has 15 amino acids. The CDR3, as DNA: TGTGCCAGCAGCATCAGGGGGCAGCGGGGTGAAAAACTGTTTTTT. This codes for CASSIRGQRGEKLFF. Looking up the rest from reference TRBV7-9 and TRBJ1-4 gives the full variable domain: DTGVSQNPRHKITKRGQNVTFRCDPISEHNRLYWYRQTLGQGPEFLTYFQNEAQLEKSRLLSDRFSAERPKGSFSTLEIQRTEQGDSAMYLCASSIRGQRGEKLFFGSGTQLSVL.

This chain uses TRBV4-3 with TRBJ2-1, with 10 bases that match TRBD2. Trimming cost V 1 base and J 4 bases; bases outside gene matches: 4. CDR3 length equals 16 residues. CDR1 is LGHNA and CDR2 is YSLEER in the germline V gene. CDR3: CASSQAIAGGYNEQFF. Here the CDR3 DNA reads TGCGCCAGCAGCCAAGCGATAGCGGGGGGTTACAATGAGCAGTTCTTC.

V gene TRBV28 combines with J gene TRBJ1-2; D is undetermined. Germline loops: CDR1 MDHEN, CDR2 SYDVKM. Trimming removed 5 bases at V and 1 base at J, with 17 bases between. There are 16 residues in the CDR3. This CDR3 is CASSPVVFSSNYGYTF. The CDR3 DNA is TGTGCCAGCAGTCCCGTTGTCTTTTCGAGTAACTATGGCTACACCTTC.

This sequence joins TRBV5-1 and TRBJ1-1; no firm D call. V gave up 0 bases and J gave up 2 bases, with 8 bases separating them. The CDR3 is made up of 14 amino acids. Germline V gives CDR1 SGHRS, CDR2 YFSETQ. Here the CDR3 reads CASSLDRSNTEAFF. The CDR3 DNA sequence: TGCGCCAGCAGCTTGGACAGAAGTAACACTGAAGCTTTCTTT.

The sample holds a few counts of this clone. V gene TRBV27 combines with J gene TRBJ1-5; D is ambiguous. Trimming left V 0 bases short and J 6 bases short, with 12 bases between. Looked up from germline, CDR1 is MNHEY and CDR2 is SMNVEV (reference sequence). The CDR3 loop spans 15 amino acids. The CDR3 loop reads CASSLSFGSGQPQHF. The CDR3 DNA follows: TGTGCCAGCAGTTTATCGTTTGGGTCAGGTCAGCCCCAGCATTTT.

The V and J genes are TRBV2 and TRBJ2-3; no clear D. The CDR3 has 14 residues. The germline gives CDR1 SNHLY, CDR2 FYNNEI. V was pared by 2 bases and J by 3 bases, with 9 bases between. Here the CDR3 reads CASSENLRTDTQYF. For the CDR3, the DNA is TGTGCCAGCAGTGAAAACCTGCGGACAGATACGCAGTATTTT.

In this sample, this clone turned up once. In DNA form, the CDR3 reads TGTGCCAGCTCACCATTCGCAGGGAATCAGCCCCAGCATTTT. Its protein is CASSPFAGNQPQHF. The genes are TRBV18 and TRBJ1-5, with D possibly being TRBD1 (5 bases). CDR3 size: 14 residues. Trimming took off 2 bases at V and 4 bases at J, with 9 bases between the two ends. Germline V gene data show CDR1 as KGHSH and CDR2 as LQKENI.

This clone was counted a few times. The chain employs TRBV19 and TRBJ1-1; D is possibly TRBD1 (6 bases). The V gene lost 8 bases and the J gene lost 1 base, with 8 bases spanning the gap. Germline lookup yields CDR1 LNHDA and CDR2 SQIVND (reference sequence). The CDR3 loop spans 12 amino acids. CDR3: CASFRGNTEAFF. CDR3 DNA: TGTGCCAGTTTCAGGGGGAACACTGAAGCTTTCTTT.

The rearrangement joins TRBV15 to TRBJ2-3, with D possibly TRBD2 on 6 matching bases. The CDR3 runs 15 residues. Between the trimmed V and J ends, which lost 1 base and 1 base, there was a span of 9 bases. Germline values: CDR1 LNHNV, CDR2 YYDKDF (reference sequence). The CDR3 DNA reads TGTGCCACCAGCAGAGGAGGCGGGGGCACAGATACGCAGTATTTT. This codes for CATSRGGGGTDTQYF.

This clone was seen more than once but under ten times. V and J are TRBV5-1 and TRBJ2-7; 8 positions agree with TRBD2. J lost 7 bases, V lost 10 bases, and 22 bases had no gene match. Germline V gives CDR1 SGHRS, CDR2 YFSETQ. CDR3 length equals 16 residues. The CDR3 bases are TGCGCCTGTTTGTGCGTTTGGGGGGGCCGGGGGGGGGAGCAGTACTTC. Its translation: CACLCVWGGRGGEQYF.

The rearrangement joins TRBV7-2 to TRBJ1-1; 7 bases are a match to TRBD1. Per germline, CDR1 SGHTA and CDR2 FQGNSA. The CDR3 consists of 17 residues. V lost 5 bases to trimming and J lost 2 bases; unmatched junction nucleotides: 14. CDR3 residues: CASSPGTYGTVNTEAFF. CDR3 sequence (DNA): TGTGCCAGCAGCCCAGGCACCTATGGGACAGTTAACACTGAAGCTTTCTTT.

The V and J genes are TRBV6-1 and TRBJ2-1; D is undetermined. The ends were cut back, 1 base at V and 12 bases at J, with 13 bases in the middle. This CDR3 region has 13 residues. CDR1 and CDR2 from the germline V gene are MNHNS and SASEGT. The CDR3 DNA follows: TGTGCCAGCAGTGAAGGGGCCCCACCTGGGCAGTTCTTC. This codes for CASSEGAPPGQFF.

The V gene is TRBV28, the J gene TRBJ1-6; TRBD1 is a possible D gene (5 bases). V lost 8 bases, J lost 7 bases, and 12 bases lay in between. The CDR3 runs to 13 residues. Per germline, CDR1 MDHEN and CDR2 SYDVKM. The CDR3 DNA sequence: TGTGCCAGCGCAGGGCAGTTCAATTCACCCCTCCACTTT. Its protein is CASAGQFNSPLHF.

The chain employs TRBV28 and TRBJ1-1; TRBD1 matches 8 bases. Looked up from germline, CDR1 is MDHEN and CDR2 is SYDVKM. V gave up 5 bases and J gave up 5 bases; unmatched junction bases: 10. This CDR3 spans 15 amino acids. The CDR3 nucleotides read TGTGCCAGCAGTCCAGGGGGCCCCGCGACTACTGAAGCTTTCTTT. Protein sequence: CASSPGGPATTEAFF.

The chain employs TRBV27 and TRBJ2-2, with 7 bases matching TRBD1. The V gene end was trimmed by 8 bases and the J gene end by 1 base; junction bases not matched to a gene: 7. This CDR3 comprises 15 residues. Germline CDR1 MNHEY, CDR2 SMNVEV (reference sequence). The CDR3 DNA reads TGTGCCAGCCCTACAGGGACAGAGAACACCGGGGAGCTGTTTTTT. Its translation: CASPTGTENTGELFF.

This clone was detected only a few times. The gene calls are TRBV18 and TRBJ1-5; D is uncertain. The CDR3 has 15 residues. Deletions cut 3 bases from V and 0 bases from J, with 9 bases between. CDR1 and CDR2 (germline): KGHSH, LQKENI. The CDR3 region is CASSPRQDSNQPQHF. CDR3 coding DNA: TGTGCCAGCTCACCCCGACAAGATAGCAATCAGCCCCAGCATTTT.

This chain links TRBV7-8 with TRBJ1-3, with D perhaps matching TRBD1 (5 bases). In germline, CDR1 is SGHVS, CDR2 FQNEAQ. The CDR3 is 14 residues long. V was clipped by 5 bases and J by 7 bases, with 15 bases between them. CDR3 DNA: TGTGCCAGCAGCCCGACCGGGCGGGGGAACACCATATATTTT. Protein sequence: CASSPTGRGNTIYF. Drawing the rest from reference TRBV7-8 and TRBJ1-3, the complete variable domain is GAGVSQSPRYKVAKRGQDVALRCDPISGHVSLFWYQQALGQGPEFLTYFQNEAQLDKSGLPSDRFFAERPEGSVSTLKIQRTQQEDSAVYLCASSPTGRGNTIYFGEGSWLTVV.

V is TRBV7-9 and J is TRBJ1-1, with TRBD1 identical over 8 bases. The ends lost 1 base at V and 4 bases at J; junction bases unmatched: 2. Germline V gene sequence: CDR1 SEHNR, CDR2 FQNEAQ (reference sequence). This CDR3 region has 14 residues. CDR3 in DNA: TGTGCCAGCAGCTTAGGGACAGGGACCACTGAAGCTTTCTTT. Amino acids: CASSLGTGTTEAFF.

The chain combines TRBV29-1 with TRBJ2-7, with TRBD2 matching 10 bases. The V and J ends lost 7 bases and 2 bases, in that order; junction bases with no gene match: 5. The CDR3 consists of 13 residues. Germline V gene data show CDR1 as SQVTM and CDR2 as ANQGSEA. CDR3 region: CSALLAGTYEQYF. In nucleotides, the CDR3 is TGCAGCGCCTTACTAGCGGGAACCTACGAGCAGTACTTC.